A single sample gave rise to the 24 T cell receptor beta chains below, sequenced in a study of CD8 T cells in Susac syndrome. RNA amounts of about 0.5 to 1 ug underwent reverse transcription with random hexamers. One entry per CDR3 protein, called by TCRdb with MiXCR from the immunoSEQ multiplex PCR reads. The data contain 200,000 to 250,000 distinct CDR3 sequences, approximately 95% of them singletons. The source material was CD4+ T cells from PBMCs. The receptors were sampled from a human donor with multiple sclerosis.

J is TRBJ1-6 and V is TRBV10-2, with TRBD1 identical over 7 bases. The CDR3 consists of 15 residues. The V gene's germline CDR1 is WSHSY and CDR2 SAAADI. V shed 4 bases and J 6 bases; nucleotides not matched to a gene: 6. DNA for the CDR3: TGCGCCAGCAGTGGGCCAGACAGGGTTAATTCACCCCTCCACTTT. Its translation: CASSGPDRVNSPLHF.

V is TRBV5-1 and J is TRBJ2-5; D gene unclear. V shed 4 bases and J shed 5 bases, with 15 bases lying between them. Germline V lookup: CDR1 SGHRS, CDR2 YFSETQ. CDR3 size: 14 residues. CDR3 loop: CASSKDFWPETQYF. CDR3 coding DNA: TGCGCCAGCAGCAAGGATTTTTGGCCTGAGACCCAGTACTTC.

V usage is TRBV7-3 and J usage is TRBJ2-1, with D maybe TRBD2 (5 bases). Germline lookup yields CDR1 SGHTA and CDR2 FQGTGA. Trimming left V 5 bases short and J 8 bases short, with 10 bases between. The CDR3 is 12 residues long. CDR3 amino acids: CASSNEGDEQFF. CDR3 DNA sequence: TGTGCCAGCAGCAATGAGGGCGATGAGCAGTTCTTC.

A word on this clonotype: The junction does not match germline at one end; this may be a read error. The chain uses TRBV6-5 and TRBJ2-4; no reliable D call. The CDR3 consists of 14 residues. Germline V gene data show CDR1 as MNHEY and CDR2 as SVGAGI. This CDR3 is CASSYAPSKNIQYF. The CDR3 bases are TGTGCCAGCAGTTACGCACCCTCCAAGAACATTCAGTACTTC.

This chain uses TRBV20-1 with TRBJ1-1; D perhaps matches TRBD1 (5 bases). CDR1 is DFQATT and CDR2 is SNEGSKA in the germline V gene (reference sequence). The V gene lost 0 bases and the J gene lost 8 bases, with 19 bases spanning the gap. The CDR3 spans 15 residues. The CDR3 here is CSARDRRDGGKEAFF. DNA of the CDR3: TGCAGTGCTAGAGATCGTAGGGACGGTGGGAAAGAAGCTTTCTTT.

The chain is built from TRBV20-1 and TRBJ1-2; D ambiguous. V was cut by 6 bases and J by 4 bases, with 12 bases left in between. The CDR3 totals 12 residues. Per the germline V gene, CDR1 is DFQATT and CDR2 is SNEGSKA (reference sequence). CDR3 DNA sequence: TGCAGTGCGCTGGAGGGCGCCTATGGCTACACCTTC. This gives the protein CSALEGAYGYTF.

The V and J genes are TRBV20-1 and TRBJ2-1; D possibly corresponds to TRBD1 (5 bases). CDR3 size: 12 residues. In germline, CDR1 is DFQATT, CDR2 SNEGSKA (reference sequence). Trimming stripped 5 bases from V and 4 bases from J, with 9 bases between. The CDR3 loop is CSARPGYNEQFF. In DNA form, the CDR3 reads TGCAGTGCTCGCCCAGGGTACAATGAGCAGTTCTTC.

This clonotype was seen once. V is TRBV3-1 and J is TRBJ1-1, with D unresolved. The CDR3 loop spans 14 amino acids. V lost 3 bases to trimming and J lost 8 bases, with 16 bases between them. CDR1 and CDR2 from the germline V gene are LGHDT and YNNKEL (reference sequence). The CDR3 protein is CASSHGRTLAEAFF. The CDR3 DNA sequence: TGTGCCAGCAGCCACGGCAGGACCTTAGCCGAAGCTTTCTTT.

The CDR3 nucleotides read TGTGCCAGCAGTGAAAGAAGAGGGCAAGAGACCCAGTACTTC. As protein: CASSERRGQETQYF. The genes are TRBV6-5 and TRBJ2-5, with a tentative D call TRBD2 (5 bases). Germline CDR1 reads MNHEY; CDR2 reads SVGAGI. Between the trimmed V and J ends, which lost 5 bases and 2 bases, there was a span of 12 bases. This CDR3 contains 14 residues.

The chain recombines TRBV20-1 with TRBJ2-1, with D hard to call. V was shortened by 2 bases and J by 9 bases, with 14 bases between the two germline ends. Looked up from germline, CDR1 is DFQATT and CDR2 is SNEGSKA (reference sequence). This CDR3 is built from 13 residues. CDR3 nucleotide sequence: TGCAGTGCTAGACTCCCCTTGGGGTCTGAGCAGTTCTTC. It translates to CSARLPLGSEQFF.

The gene calls are TRBV10-3 and TRBJ2-7; TRBD1 agrees at 7 bases. The length of the CDR3 is 13 residues. The germline V gene encodes CDR1 ENHRY and CDR2 SYGVKD. After removal of 10 bases from V and 7 bases from J, the junction contained 13 bases not matched to a gene. The chain's CDR3 is CATGEDRAREQYF. The CDR3 DNA is TGTGCCACCGGCGAAGACAGGGCGAGGGAGCAGTACTTC.

This rearrangement joins TRBV9 to TRBJ2-1; 8 nucleotides align to TRBD2. Looked up from germline, CDR1 is SGDLS and CDR2 is YYNGEE. Trimming removed 0 bases from V and 10 bases from J; junction bases left unmatched: 9. The CDR3 runs to 15 residues. CDR3 sequence: CASSVEAGGAGEQFF. The CDR3 DNA is TGTGCCAGCAGCGTAGAAGCCGGGGGGGCCGGAGAGCAGTTCTTC.

This chain links TRBV19 with TRBJ2-5; D not certain. The CDR3 runs 14 residues. CDR1 and CDR2 (germline): LNHDA, SQIVND (reference sequence). Trimming removed 1 base from V and 5 bases from J, with 11 bases in between. CDR3 sequence (DNA): TGTGCCAGTAGTATAGTTCTGGGTTGGGAGACCCAGTACTTC. Encoded protein: CASSIVLGWETQYF.

The V and J genes are TRBV5-1 and TRBJ2-7, with 13 bases lining up with TRBD2. Germline CDR1 and CDR2: SGHRS and YFSETQ. This CDR3 region has 13 residues. V lost 4 bases, J lost 6 bases, and 1 base stayed unmatched. The CDR3 region is CASSGTSGTEQYF. The CDR3 nucleotides are TGCGCCAGCAGCGGGACTAGCGGGACCGAGCAGTACTTC. The full variable domain, with the rest looked up from reference TRBV5-1 and TRBJ2-7, is KAGVTQTPRYLIKTRGQQVTLSCSPISGHRSVSWYQQTPGQGLQFLFEYFSETQRNKGNFPGRFSGRQFSNSRSEMNVSTLELGDSALYLCASSGTSGTEQYFGPGTRLTVT.

The gene calls are TRBV23-1 and TRBJ1-5; TRBD1 agrees at 10 bases. TRBV23-1 is an ORF, and what it does is uncertain. J gave up 0 bases and V 6 bases, and 8 bases lay outside the gene matches. The CDR3 is made up of 17 amino acids. The CDR3 region has the DNA TGCGCCAGCAGACGGACAGGGGGTCCCCGTAGCAATCAGCCCCAGCATTTT. Translation gives CASRRTGGPRSNQPQHF.

The chain links TRBV3-1 to TRBJ1-1; D uncertain. Trimming cost V 2 bases and J 0 bases, with 10 bases left between them. The CDR3 totals 15 residues. The germline V gene has CDR1 LGHDT and CDR2 YNNKEL (reference sequence). CDR3 nucleotide sequence: TGTGCCAGCAGCCAATTTCCCGCCATGAACACTGAAGCTTTCTTT. Its translation: CASSQFPAMNTEAFF. Full variable domain (rest looked up from reference TRBV3-1 and TRBJ1-1): DTAVSQTPKYLVTQMGNDKSIKCEQNLGHDTMYWYKQDSKKFLKIMFSYNNKELIINETVPNRFSPKSPDKAHLNLHINSLELGDSAVYFCASSQFPAMNTEAFFGQGTRLTVV.

This rearrangement joins TRBV9 to TRBJ2-1; D call uncertain. Germline values: CDR1 SGDLS, CDR2 YYNGEE. CDR3 length equals 14 residues. The germline V and J ends were trimmed by 1 base and 5 bases, with 10 bases remaining between them. For the CDR3, the DNA is TGTGCCAGCAGCGTATGGATCAACGACAATGAGCAGTTCTTC. Encoded protein: CASSVWINDNEQFF.

This clonotype appeared once. Written as DNA, the CDR3 is TGTGCCAGCAGCTCAAACTACAGGGGTAGCGAAGATACGCAGTATTTT. As protein: CASSSNYRGSEDTQYF. The rearrangement uses TRBV5-4 and TRBJ2-3, with 7 bases lining up with TRBD1. Germline V gene sequence: CDR1 SGHNT, CDR2 YYREEE (reference sequence). The CDR3 has 16 residues. The V and J ends lost 3 bases and 5 bases, in that order; junction bases with no gene match: 12.

The CDR3 here is CSSTANTEAFF. Here the CDR3 DNA reads TGCAGCTCTACAGCCAACACTGAAGCTTTCTTT. The gene calls are TRBV29-1 and TRBJ1-1, with D uncertain. Germline V gives CDR1 SQVTM, CDR2 ANQGSEA. The CDR3 totals 11 residues. V was cut by 8 bases and J by 2 bases, with 9 bases left in between.

The V gene is TRBV28, the J gene TRBJ1-2, with 7 bases aligning to TRBD1. Germline CDR1 is MDHEN and CDR2 is SYDVKM. The trim removed 7 bases at V and 0 bases at J, leaving 11 bases unmatched. There are 16 residues in the CDR3. As DNA, the CDR3 is TGTGCCAGCATGGAAGGGGGCGCCCCTCCTAACTATGGCTACACCTTC. It encodes CASMEGGAPPNYGYTF.

The rearrangement joins TRBV29-1 to TRBJ2-1; D gene unclear. CDR1 and CDR2 (germline): SQVTM, ANQGSEA. The CDR3 totals 14 residues. The V end was cut by 2 bases, the J end by 0 bases, with 8 bases between. Here the CDR3 reads CSVESRRSYNEQFF. Here the CDR3 DNA reads TGCAGCGTTGAATCACGTCGCTCCTACAATGAGCAGTTCTTC.

The chain couples TRBV20-1 to TRBJ2-7, with 7 bases identical to TRBD2. The CDR3 is made up of 14 amino acids. V dropped 0 bases and J dropped 2; count of bases not matched to a gene: 4. The V gene's germline CDR1 is DFQATT and CDR2 SNEGSKA (reference sequence). CDR3 coding DNA: TGCAGTGCTAGAGATGCGGGAGTCCCCTACGAGCAGTACTTC. As protein: CSARDAGVPYEQYF.

The V and J genes are TRBV7-2 and TRBJ2-4; D call uncertain. The CDR3 is made up of 15 amino acids. V lost 3 bases to trimming and J lost 15 bases, with 24 bases between them. The germline V gene encodes CDR1 SGHTA and CDR2 FQGNSA. CDR3 sequence (DNA): TGTGCCAGCAGCTTCCCGCGCCAATCGGGCGGTCACTTGTACTTC. It codes for CASSFPRQSGGHLYF.

This chain uses TRBV28 with TRBJ1-1; maybe TRBD1 (6 bases). V was cut by 4 bases and J by 4 bases, with 13 bases left in between. This CDR3 is built from 14 residues. CDR1 is MDHEN, CDR2 SYDVKM, per germline. CDR3 residues: CASSSRGFSTEAFF. The CDR3 nucleotides are TGTGCCAGCAGTTCGAGGGGGTTTAGCACTGAAGCTTTCTTT.